A single sample is the source of the 23 T cell receptor beta chains below, sequenced in a study of cytomegalovirus exposure and HLA in healthy donors. Primers: 60 Vbeta forward and 13 Jbeta reverse. Some clones are missing from TCRdb's copy, which holds only in-frame ones; the method was immunoSEQ multiplex PCR. This table lists 80,000 to 95,000 clones. Source material: PBMCs. All receptors derive from a woman aged 30 to 39 in good health and CMV-seronegative.

V gene TRBV19 combines with J gene TRBJ1-1; 9 nucleotides match TRBD1. The V segment lost 6 bases and the J segment 6 bases; nucleotides outside the gene matches: 11. This CDR3 has 15 residues. CDR1 LNHDA and CDR2 SQIVND come from the germline V gene (reference sequence). The CDR3 nucleotides are TGTGCCAGTAGGAAGAACACAGGGGGCAAGGCTGAAGCTTTCTTT. This translates into CASRKNTGGKAEAFF.

Remarks on this clone: Within the sample, other DNA sequences also encode this same CDR3. CDR3 sequence: CSARGGDGYTF. The CDR3 region has the DNA TGCAGTGCTAGAGGGGGGGATGGCTACACCTTC. This chain connects TRBV20-1 to TRBJ1-2; tentatively, D is TRBD1 (5 bases). This CDR3 region has 11 residues. Germline V CDR1 and CDR2: DFQATT, SNEGSKA (reference sequence). The ends were cut back, 1 base at V and 6 bases at J, with 6 bases in the middle.

The chain has TRBV18 and TRBJ2-5; 12 nucleotides agree with TRBD2. Germline loops: CDR1 KGHSH, CDR2 LQKENI. This CDR3 region has 18 residues. V lost 1 base and J lost 4; bases outside the gene matches: 10. The CDR3 DNA sequence: TGTGCCAGCTCACCACTCGGGCCTAGCGGGAGGGACTCAGAGACCCAGTACTTC. This codes for CASSPLGPSGRDSETQYF.

The chain carries TRBV7-2 and TRBJ1-1; D is perhaps TRBD1 (6 bases). Germline V gene lookup returns CDR1 SGHTA and CDR2 FQGNSA. The V and J ends lost 5 bases and 1 base respectively, with 14 bases between them. The CDR3 extends over 15 amino acids. The CDR3 reads CASSVQGSRNTEAFF. The CDR3 DNA reads as TGTGCCAGCAGCGTACAGGGTAGTAGGAACACTGAAGCTTTCTTT.

This rearrangement joins TRBV30 to TRBJ1-2; D is uncertain. Germline V gene data show CDR1 as GTSNPN and CDR2 as SVGIG (reference sequence). V shed 4 bases and J shed 0 bases, with 9 bases lying between them. The CDR3 loop spans 13 amino acids. CDR3 residues: CAWTAGSNYGYTF. The DNA of the CDR3 is TGTGCCTGGACCGCCGGGTCTAACTATGGCTACACCTTC.

The V and J genes are TRBV5-6 and TRBJ1-1; TRBD1 agrees at 8 bases. The CDR3 is made up of 13 amino acids. V was clipped by 4 bases and J by 6 bases; unmatched bases: 5. Germline-derived CDR1 and CDR2 are SGHDT and YYEEEE. Here the CDR3 reads CASSRPTGAEAFF. In DNA, the CDR3 is TGTGCCAGCAGCAGACCGACAGGGGCTGAAGCTTTCTTT.

This chain links TRBV7-2 with TRBJ2-1, with 10 bases fitting TRBD2. The CDR3 runs 15 residues. V shed 0 bases, J shed 9 bases, and the junction held 5 bases outside the gene matches. Germline values: CDR1 SGHTA, CDR2 FQGNSA. CDR3 DNA: TGTGCCAGCAGCTTAGCCCCAGCGGGGGGGCCTGAGCAGTTCTTC. Residues: CASSLAPAGGPEQFF.

Here the CDR3 reads CASSQVTQGRDEQYF. Written as DNA, the CDR3 is TGTGCCAGCAGCCAAGTAACACAGGGAAGAGACGAGCAGTACTTC. The chain recombines TRBV4-2 with TRBJ2-7; weak D call: TRBD1 (6 bases). V lost 1 base and J 5 bases, leaving 15 bases between the germline ends. This CDR3 has 15 amino acids. Germline V gives CDR1 LGHNA, CDR2 YNFKEQ.

Notes on this clone: A read error may produce the germline difference seen at one junction end. The rearrangement links TRBV18 to TRBJ2-1; TRBD2 matches at 12 bases. Germline V gene sequence: CDR1 KGHSH, CDR2 LQKENI. The CDR3 has 15 amino acids. The CDR3 is CASSPLAGGYNEQFF. DNA for the CDR3: TGTGCCAGCTCTCCACTAGCGGGAGGATACAATGAGCAGTTCTTC.

CDR3 in amino acids: CASSWDRGLGNYGYTF. The DNA for the CDR3 is TGTGCCAGCAGCTGGGACAGGGGGCTAGGTAACTATGGCTACACCTTC. This chain links TRBV11-3 with TRBJ1-2, with 12 bases lining up with TRBD1. Germline loops: CDR1 SGHNT, CDR2 YENEEA. The CDR3 has 16 amino acids. V lost 4 bases to trimming and J lost 1 base; unmatched junction nucleotides: 4.

The CDR3 protein is CASSRGAGEEQYF. The CDR3, as DNA: TGTGCCAGCAGCCGAGGTGCAGGGGAGGAGCAGTACTTC. V and J are TRBV5-4 and TRBJ2-7; weak D call: TRBD1 (6 bases). CDR3 size: 13 residues. CDR1 is SGHNT and CDR2 is YYREEE in the germline V gene (reference sequence). Trimming took off 4 bases at V and 7 bases at J, with 15 bases between the two ends.

This CDR3 reads CASSSGRAGTDTQYF. The CDR3 region has the DNA TGTGCCAGCAGCTCTGGGAGGGCCGGCACAGATACGCAGTATTTT. V usage is TRBV13 and J usage is TRBJ2-3, with 7 bases aligning to TRBD2. V trimming: 4 bases; J trimming: 1 base; junction bases outside the gene matches: 5. Germline V lookup: CDR1 PRHDT, CDR2 FYEKMQ (reference sequence). This CDR3 has 15 residues.

The chain employs TRBV6-1 and TRBJ1-6; no clear D. Germline V gene data show CDR1 as MNHNS and CDR2 as SASEGT. Trimming stripped 8 bases from V and 3 bases from J, with 11 bases between. This CDR3 has 14 amino acids. The CDR3 nucleotides read TGTGCCAGCGGGAGGGCAAACTATAATTCACCCCTCCACTTT. It codes for CASGRANYNSPLHF.

The chain is built from TRBV5-1 and TRBJ2-1; 7 bases fit TRBD2. V trimming: 0 bases; J trimming: 7 bases; junction bases outside the gene matches: 10. CDR3 length: 16 residues. Germline lookup yields CDR1 SGHRS and CDR2 YFSETQ. The CDR3 sequence is CASSLVGAGVGNEQFF. The CDR3 DNA reads TGCGCCAGCAGCTTGGTAGGCGCGGGAGTGGGGAATGAGCAGTTCTTC.

Notes on this clone: An end of the junction differs from the germline gene, which may be a read error. In nucleotides, the CDR3 is TGTGCCTGGACGAGGGCCGCCTCCGACAATGAGCAGTTCTTC. It encodes CAWTRAASDNEQFF. The chain recombines TRBV30 with TRBJ2-1; maybe TRBD2 (5 bases). Germline assignment: CDR1 GTSNPN and CDR2 SVGIG (reference sequence). The CDR3 spans 14 residues. Full variable domain (rest looked up from reference TRBV30 and TRBJ2-1): SQTIHQWPATLVQPVGSPLSLECTVEGTSNPNLYWYRQAAGRGLQLLFYSVGIGQISSEVPQNLSASRPQDRQFILSSKKLLLSDSGFYLCAWTRAASDNEQFFGPGTRLTVL.

V is TRBV18 and J is TRBJ2-1; 7 positions agree with TRBD2. The CDR3 sequence is 15 residues long. Germline V gene lookup returns CDR1 KGHSH and CDR2 LQKENI. V gave up 3 bases and J gave up 5 bases; unmatched junction bases: 7. The CDR3 DNA is TGTGCCAGCTCACCCCGGGACTACCCCGACAATGAGCAGTTCTTC. This translates into CASSPRDYPDNEQFF.

The genes are TRBV6-1 and TRBJ1-5; 8 nucleotides match TRBD1. After removal of 2 bases from V and 6 bases from J, the junction contained 6 bases not matched to a gene. Germline assignment: CDR1 MNHNS and CDR2 SASEGT. The CDR3 spans 15 residues. The chain's CDR3 is CASSENGQGGQPQHF. CDR3 nucleotides: TGTGCCAGCAGTGAAAATGGACAGGGAGGTCAGCCCCAGCATTTT.

The chain employs TRBV28 and TRBJ2-1; perhaps TRBD2 as D (5 bases). The CDR3 has 11 residues. V lost 7 bases and J lost 6, with 7 bases in between. CDR1 and CDR2 from the germline V gene are MDHEN and SYDVKM. The DNA of the CDR3 is TGTGCCAGCACGGACTTCAATGAGCAGTTCTTC. As protein: CASTDFNEQFF.

This rearrangement joins TRBV6-1 to TRBJ1-1; no reliable D call. The CDR3 runs 13 residues. The V gene's germline CDR1 is MNHNS and CDR2 SASEGT. Trimming removed 2 bases from V and 7 bases from J, with 11 bases in between. CDR3 nucleotide sequence: TGTGCCAGCAGTGAAATAGCTAGTAGTGAAGCTTTCTTT. The encoded protein is CASSEIASSEAFF.

The V and J genes are TRBV5-1 and TRBJ1-2; maybe TRBD1 (6 bases). V was pared by 4 bases and J by 2 bases, with 18 bases between. The germline V gene encodes CDR1 SGHRS and CDR2 YFSETQ. The CDR3 covers 16 residues. This CDR3 is CASSPRAGAVNYGYTF. The CDR3 DNA follows: TGCGCCAGCAGCCCTAGGGCAGGGGCCGTCAACTATGGCTACACCTTC. Filled out from reference TRBV5-1 and TRBJ1-2, the complete variable domain reads KAGVTQTPRYLIKTRGQQVTLSCSPISGHRSVSWYQQTPGQGLQFLFEYFSETQRNKGNFPGRFSGRQFSNSRSEMNVSTLELGDSALYLCASSPRAGAVNYGYTFGSGTRLTVV.

The rearrangement joins TRBV2 to TRBJ1-6, with D possibly matching TRBD1 (5 bases). Trimming left V 6 bases short and J 7 bases short, with 13 bases between. Germline values: CDR1 SNHLY, CDR2 FYNNEI. CDR3 length: 14 amino acids. CDR3 sequence (DNA): TGTGCCAGCAGAGCTACAGGTACCAATTCACCCCTCCACTTT. Its translation is CASRATGTNSPLHF.

The chain combines TRBV7-9 with TRBJ2-1; TRBD1 agrees at 7 bases. Per germline, CDR1 SEHNR and CDR2 FQNEAQ (reference sequence). Trimming at V came to 1 base and at J to 13 bases, leaving 10 bases not matched to a gene. CDR3 length equals 14 residues. CDR3: CASSLGGTVPNQFF. The DNA for the CDR3 is TGTGCCAGCAGCTTAGGGGGGACAGTCCCCAATCAGTTCTTC.

V gene TRBV18 combines with J gene TRBJ2-3; no reliable D call. The CDR3 sequence is 15 residues long. V lost 2 bases and J lost 2, with 11 bases in between. CDR1 is KGHSH and CDR2 is LQKENI in the germline V gene. The CDR3 sequence is CASSPASLLTDTQYF. The CDR3 DNA is TGTGCCAGCTCACCAGCCTCCCTACTCACAGATACGCAGTATTTT. The full variable domain, in which reference TRBV18 and TRBJ2-3 provide the parts outside the CDR3, is NAGVMQNPRHLVRRRGQEARLRCSPMKGHSHVYWYRQLPEEGLKFMVYLQKENIIDESGMPKERFSAEFPKEGPSILRIQQVVRGDSAAYFCASSPASLLTDTQYFGPGTRLTVL.